These 23 T cell receptor beta chains were all obtained from the same sample, sequenced in a study of blood T cell repertoires in COVID-19. Sequencing used immunoSEQ multiplex PCR; TCRdb keeps in-frame clones, though not all of them. The table has 200,000 to 300,000 clones, 81% seen once. Input material: peripheral blood. These receptors were collected from an elderly woman with COVID-19, enrolled during active disease.

This chain joins TRBV15 and TRBJ1-3; no firm D call. The CDR3 totals 14 residues. In germline, CDR1 is LNHNV, CDR2 YYDKDF (reference sequence). Between the trimmed V and J ends, which lost 3 bases and 0 bases, there was a span of 6 bases. CDR3 amino acids: CATSSKFSGNTIYF. CDR3 nucleotide sequence: TGTGCCACCAGCAGTAAATTCTCTGGAAACACCATATATTTT.

The rearrangement joins TRBV7-9 to TRBJ1-2; 7 bases agree with TRBD1. Trimming cost V 5 bases and J 3 bases; bases outside gene matches: 0. CDR1 is SEHNR and CDR2 is FQNEAQ in the germline V gene (reference sequence). The CDR3 is 12 amino acids. CDR3 bases: TGTGCCAGCAGCGACAGGGACTATGGCTACACCTTC. Amino acid sequence: CASSDRDYGYTF.

This clone was seen once. The rearrangement uses TRBV6-5 and TRBJ1-1, with 9 bases fitting TRBD1. Germline V gene lookup returns CDR1 MNHEY and CDR2 SVGAGI. The junction had 3 bases not matched to a gene; V was cut back by 6 bases and J by 1 base. The CDR3 extends over 14 amino acids. CDR3 DNA: TGTGCCAGCAGCTACAGGGGGCCGAACACTGAAGCTTTCTTT. This encodes CASSYRGPNTEAFF.

The genes are TRBV18 and TRBJ2-2, with D possibly TRBD1 on 6 matching bases. Trimming removed 5 bases at V and 4 bases at J, with 11 bases between. This CDR3 has 14 amino acids. The germline CDR1 and CDR2 sequences are KGHSH and LQKENI. The CDR3 loop is CASSADRFTGELFF. The CDR3 DNA reads TGTGCCAGCTCAGCGGACAGATTCACCGGGGAGCTGTTTTTT.

J is TRBJ1-2 and V is TRBV3-1 (or the pseudogene TRBV3-2); the D gene is possibly TRBD1 (5 bases). Germline V lookup: CDR1 LGHDT, CDR2 YNNKEL (reference sequence). The CDR3 runs 15 residues. Deletions cut 3 bases from V and 4 bases from J, with 15 bases between. In DNA, the CDR3 is TGTGCCAGCAGCCACGTCGCAGGGAGGGGCTATGGCTACACCTTC. Translation: CASSHVAGRGYGYTF.

The chain couples TRBV5-1 to TRBJ1-1; possibly TRBD1 for D (6 bases). CDR1 SGHRS and CDR2 YFSETQ come from the germline V gene. The V gene lost 5 bases and the J gene lost 5 bases, with 13 bases spanning the gap. The CDR3 is 13 residues long. The CDR3 nucleotides are TGCGCCAGCAGTTACAGGGACGATACTGAAGCTTTCTTT. This gives the protein CASSYRDDTEAFF.

The chain uses TRBV7-9 and TRBJ1-4, with 7 bases matching TRBD1. This CDR3 comprises 15 residues. Germline V CDR1 and CDR2: SEHNR, FQNEAQ (reference sequence). Trimming removed 1 base from V and 7 bases from J; junction bases left unmatched: 6. The CDR3 protein is CASSLEQGIGEKLFF. The CDR3 DNA reads TGTGCCAGCAGCTTAGAACAGGGGATTGGTGAAAAACTGTTTTTT.

The chain recombines TRBV18 with TRBJ2-1; possibly TRBD1 for D (5 bases). The V and J ends lost 6 bases and 0 bases respectively, with 18 bases between them. CDR1 and CDR2 from the germline V gene are KGHSH and LQKENI. The CDR3 extends over 17 amino acids. CDR3 bases: TGTGCCAGCTCGCGCTACCTACAGGAAAGCTCCTACAATGAGCAGTTCTTC. Its translation: CASSRYLQESSYNEQFF.

This clone was seen repeatedly, ten times or more. The DNA of the CDR3 is TGTGCCAGCAGTTGGAGTGGCTCCTACAATGAGCAGTTCTTC. It is translated as CASSWSGSYNEQFF. This rearrangement joins TRBV7-9 to TRBJ2-1; the D is unclear. V was pared by 6 bases and J by 0 bases, with 9 bases between. CDR1 and CDR2 from the germline V gene are SEHNR and FQNEAQ (reference sequence). This CDR3 is built from 14 residues. The full variable domain, in which reference TRBV7-9 and TRBJ2-1 provide the parts outside the CDR3, is DTGVSQNPRHKITKRGQNVTFRCDPISEHNRLYWYRQTLGQGPEFLTYFQNEAQLEKSRLLSDRFSAERPKGSFSTLEIQRTEQGDSAMYLCASSWSGSYNEQFFGPGTRLTVL.

In its sample, this clone was seen a few times. V and J are TRBV5-5 and TRBJ2-1; 12 nucleotides align to TRBD2. From germline, CDR1 is SGHKS and CDR2 YYEKEE (reference sequence). After removal of 2 bases from V and 7 bases from J, the junction contained 10 bases not matched to a gene. This CDR3 contains 17 residues. For the CDR3, the DNA is TGTGCCAGCAGCTTTTCTAGCGGGAGGGCGGGATGGAATGAGCAGTTCTTC. Translating gives CASSFSSGRAGWNEQFF.

J is TRBJ1-2 and V is TRBV7-2, with D perhaps TRBD1 (6 bases). V dropped 4 bases and J dropped 8 bases, with 17 bases sitting between them. Germline values: CDR1 SGHTA, CDR2 FQGNSA. CDR3 length: 14 residues. CDR3 DNA: TGTGCCAGCAGCTCTTATTCAGGGGCGAAGGGCTACACCTTC. Its translation: CASSSYSGAKGYTF.

V and J are TRBV19 and TRBJ2-1; tentative D call: TRBD2 (6 bases). This CDR3 contains 16 residues. Germline CDR1 LNHDA, CDR2 SQIVND (reference sequence). Trimming left V 3 bases short and J 0 bases short, with 12 bases between. This chain's CDR3 is CASSMGGRLSYNEQFF. The DNA of the CDR3 is TGTGCCAGTAGTATGGGGGGTCGACTCTCCTACAATGAGCAGTTCTTC.

This sequence joins TRBV19 and TRBJ1-4, with 8 bases fitting TRBD1. The germline V gene encodes CDR1 LNHDA and CDR2 SQIVND (reference sequence). V shed 4 bases, J shed 7 bases, and the junction held 2 bases outside the gene matches. This CDR3 spans 13 amino acids. The CDR3 loop reads CASSNDRGEKLFF. For the CDR3, the DNA is TGTGCCAGTAGTAACGACAGGGGTGAAAAACTGTTTTTT.

The rearrangement links TRBV2 to TRBJ1-2; 9 positions match TRBD1. V was pared by 5 bases and J by 6 bases, with 7 bases of the junction left unmatched. This CDR3 has 14 residues. The germline V gene encodes CDR1 SNHLY and CDR2 FYNNEI. The CDR3 DNA reads as TGTGCCAGCAGTTACTCCGGGACAGGGAATGGCTACACCTTC. This translates into CASSYSGTGNGYTF.

This chain links TRBV15 with TRBJ2-7, with 9 bases fitting TRBD1. The germline gives CDR1 LNHNV, CDR2 YYDKDF (reference sequence). Trimming took 4 bases from V and 6 from J; bases not matched to a gene: 7. This CDR3 is built from 14 residues. In DNA, the CDR3 is TGTGCCACCAGCATCGGGACAGGGAGGGGCGAGCAGTACTTC. Protein product: CATSIGTGRGEQYF.

This clone has a handful of counts. The rearrangement links TRBV7-9 to TRBJ1-5; 10 bases are shared with TRBD1. CDR3 length: 18 residues. The germline gives CDR1 SEHNR, CDR2 FQNEAQ (reference sequence). After removal of 5 bases from V and 0 bases from J, the junction contained 10 bases not matched to a gene. The CDR3 sequence is CASSPGTGVTNSNQPQHF. The CDR3 coding sequence is TGTGCCAGCAGCCCCGGGACAGGGGTCACGAATAGCAATCAGCCCCAGCATTTT.

J is TRBJ2-3 and V is TRBV19; perhaps TRBD1 as D (6 bases). The CDR3 is 17 amino acids. Germline CDR1 is LNHDA and CDR2 is SQIVND (reference sequence). V was cut by 7 bases and J by 2 bases, with 22 bases left in between. DNA of the CDR3: TGTGCCAGTACTCGCCAAGGGGACATAAAAAACACAGATACGCAGTATTTT. Residues: CASTRQGDIKNTDTQYF. The whole variable domain, filled in from reference TRBV19 and TRBJ2-3, reads DGGITQSPKYLFRKEGQNVTLSCEQNLNHDAMYWYRQDPGQGLRLIYYSQIVNDFQKGDIAEGYSVSREKKESFPLTVTSAQKNPTAFYLCASTRQGDIKNTDTQYFGPGTRLTVL.

The J gene is TRBJ2-5, the V gene TRBV15, with D possibly being TRBD2 (5 bases). The CDR3 spans 12 residues. CDR1 is LNHNV and CDR2 is YYDKDF in the germline V gene (reference sequence). V was clipped by 8 bases and J by 0 bases, with 7 bases between them. The CDR3 protein is CATGRYQETQYF. The CDR3 DNA follows: TGTGCCACCGGGAGATACCAAGAGACCCAGTACTTC.

The rearrangement uses TRBV6-1 and TRBJ1-5; 7 bases are shared with TRBD1. The CDR3 is 15 amino acids. CDR1 and CDR2 from the germline V gene are MNHNS and SASEGT. With V trimmed by 3 bases and J by 2 bases, 4 bases remained unmatched. DNA of the CDR3: TGTGCCAGCAGTGAGATCCAGGGGGGCAATCAGCCCCAGCATTTT. This sequence encodes CASSEIQGGNQPQHF.

This chain connects TRBV2 to TRBJ2-7, with D unclear. Per germline, CDR1 SNHLY and CDR2 FYNNEI. The CDR3 covers 12 residues. Trimming removed 7 bases at V and 0 bases at J, with 7 bases between. The CDR3 sequence is CASTPSSYEQYF. CDR3 coding DNA: TGTGCCAGCACCCCTAGCTCCTACGAGCAGTACTTC.

The chain has TRBV5-4 and TRBJ2-7; 7 bases fit TRBD1. Germline trimming cut 3 bases from V and 3 bases from J; bases unmatched to any gene: 6. The CDR3 is 14 amino acids. Germline assignment: CDR1 SGHNT and CDR2 YYREEE (reference sequence). This CDR3 is CASSSLDRIYEQYF. CDR3 in DNA: TGTGCCAGCAGCTCGCTGGACAGGATCTACGAGCAGTACTTC.

The chain is built from TRBV30 and TRBJ1-4, with no clear D. This CDR3 contains 13 residues. V was shortened by 2 bases and J by 7 bases, with 11 bases between the two germline ends. The V gene's germline CDR1 is GTSNPN and CDR2 SVGIG (reference sequence). This CDR3 reads CAWSPKGGEKLFF. CDR3 coding DNA: TGTGCCTGGAGTCCGAAGGGAGGTGAAAAACTGTTTTTT. Filled out from reference TRBV30 and TRBJ1-4, the complete variable domain reads SQTIHQWPATLVQPVGSPLSLECTVEGTSNPNLYWYRQAAGRGLQLLFYSVGIGQISSEVPQNLSASRPQDRQFILSSKKLLLSDSGFYLCAWSPKGGEKLFFGSGTQLSVL.

This clone has just one count. This chain links TRBV5-1 with TRBJ2-5; TRBD2 matches at 10 bases. After removal of 0 bases from V and 5 bases from J, the junction contained 4 bases not matched to a gene. The CDR3 has 15 residues. The germline gives CDR1 SGHRS, CDR2 YFSETQ. CDR3 loop: CASSLAASGGETQYF. The DNA for the CDR3 is TGCGCCAGCAGCTTGGCGGCTAGCGGGGGTGAGACCCAGTACTTC. Drawing the rest from reference TRBV5-1 and TRBJ2-5, the complete variable domain is KAGVTQTPRYLIKTRGQQVTLSCSPISGHRSVSWYQQTPGQGLQFLFEYFSETQRNKGNFPGRFSGRQFSNSRSEMNVSTLELGDSALYLCASSLAASGGETQYFGPGTRLLVL.